What follows describes a single TCR beta chain. Its antigen is unknown. The data are from a study of cytomegalovirus exposure and HLA in healthy donors. Study details: Of more than 350 genotyped donors, roughly 80% clustered with self-reported Caucasian donors. General study findings and limits: A missense variant in DCLRE1C was later tied to TCR beta V- and J-gene trimming.

With 60 Vbeta and 13 Jbeta primers, the PCR was carried out. Clones were sequenced by immunoSEQ multiplex PCR, and TCRdb holds only the in-frame ones, with some missing. Of about 110,000 clones detected, over 65% appear once; the ten largest clones hold around 8.2%. CDR1 and CDR2 (germline): SEHNR, FQNEAQ (reference sequence). V was pared by 6 bases and J by 5 bases, with 9 bases of the junction left unmatched. CDR3 length: 14 residues. The sequencing input was PBMCs. The source is a man aged 35-49 years in good health and CMV-seropositive. V and J are TRBV7-9 and TRBJ2-5; TRBD2 aligns across 7 bases. CDR3 protein: CASRRREAVETQYF. Here the CDR3 DNA reads TGTGCCAGCAGGCGACGGGAGGCAGTTGAGACCCAGTACTTC.